Detailed here is one T cell receptor (beta chain). Its cognate antigen is unknown. From germline, CDR1 is MNHNS and CDR2 SASEGT. The CDR3 is made up of 13 amino acids. The germline V and J ends were trimmed by 8 bases and 1 base, with 12 bases remaining between them. Sequencing used immunoSEQ multiplex PCR; TCRdb keeps in-frame clones, though not all of them. The data hold 9,000 to 13,000 clones, with around 80% observed a single time. This specimen comes from a study of a mutant IDH1 vaccine in newly diagnosed glioma. Time point denoted: week 47, end of study. Every vaccination contained 300 ug of the mutant IDH1 20-mer peptide and was paired with topical imiquimod. Donor tumors were new WHO grade 3 or 4 IDH1-mutant, ATRX-lost astrocytomas.

The genes are TRBV6-1 and TRBJ2-7, with no clear D. This specimen was PBMCs, taken from a glioma patient whose treatment included an IDH1 peptide vaccine. The clonotype originates from a man aged 25 to 40 with glioma. Here the CDR3 reads CASAWSFSYEQYF. The CDR3 coding sequence is TGTGCCAGCGCCTGGTCGTTTTCCTACGAGCAGTACTTC.